These T cell receptor beta chains were read from a single sample in a study of cytomegalovirus exposure and HLA in healthy donors. Sequencing was performed with immunoSEQ multiplex PCR; in TCRdb, only in-frame clones are kept and a portion is missing. The sample yields 220,000 or so clones, over 65% seen once. The sample consisted of PBMCs. The receptors here all came from a woman between 18 and 30 years old in good health and CMV-seronegative. Each CDR3 is given with its conserved first and last residue. D genes are given only for firm matches. Only part of the rows carry a size: once, few, many, or a class if the clone is expanded.

clone_size: NA
d_call: NA
v_call: TRBV7-5
j_call: TRBJ2-1
cdr3_aa: CATLGARGGPLWNEQFF
cdr3_nt: TGTGCAACACTTGGAGCCCGCGGGGGGCCCCTTTGGAATGAGCAGTTCTTC

clone_size: once
d_call: TRBD2
v_call: TRBV4-1
j_call: TRBJ2-7
cdr3_aa: CASSQGPGGGYEQYF
cdr3_nt: TGCGCCAGCAGCCAAGGCCCGGGAGGGGGCTACGAGCAGTACTTC

clone_size: NA
d_call: TRBD1
v_call: TRBV9
j_call: TRBJ2-7
cdr3_aa: CASSASGTGLPYEQYF
cdr3_nt: TGTGCCAGCAGCGCCTCCGGGACAGGGCTTCCCTACGAGCAGTACTTC

clone_size: NA
d_call: TRBD2
v_call: TRBV5-4
j_call: TRBJ2-7
cdr3_aa: CASSPGLAGSYEQYF
cdr3_nt: TGTGCCAGCAGCCCCGGACTAGCGGGTTCCTACGAGCAGTACTTC

clone_size: NA
d_call: TRBD2
v_call: TRBV2
j_call: TRBJ2-3
cdr3_aa: CASSVPGASGRLTDTQYF
cdr3_nt: TGTGCCAGCAGTGTCCCCGGGGCTAGCGGGCGACTCACAGATACGCAGTATTTT

clone_size: NA
d_call: NA
v_call: TRBV7-8
j_call: TRBJ1-5
cdr3_aa: CASSLNRDVSNQPQHF
cdr3_nt: TGTGCCAGCAGCTTAAACCGGGACGTTAGCAATCAGCCCCAGCATTTT

clone_size: NA
d_call: NA
v_call: TRBV18
j_call: TRBJ1-2
cdr3_aa: CASSPTTEHGYTF
cdr3_nt: TGTGCCAGCTCACCCACGACAGAGCACGGCTACACCTTC

clone_size: NA
d_call: NA
v_call: TRBV27
j_call: TRBJ1-1
cdr3_aa: CASSSTGSTEAFF
cdr3_nt: TGTGCCAGCAGTTCAACAGGGAGCACTGAAGCTTTCTTT

clone_size: NA
d_call: NA
v_call: TRBV6-5
j_call: TRBJ1-2
cdr3_aa: CASSYNGASYGYTF
cdr3_nt: TGTGCCAGCAGTTACAATGGAGCTTCCTATGGCTACACCTTC

clone_size: NA
d_call: TRBD1
v_call: TRBV5-1
j_call: TRBJ2-7
cdr3_aa: CASSLGQGAYEQYF
cdr3_nt: TGCGCCAGCAGCTTGGGCCAGGGGGCCTACGAGCAGTACTTC

clone_size: NA
d_call: TRBD2
v_call: TRBV19
j_call: TRBJ2-1
cdr3_aa: CASSRFISGGPPNEQFF
cdr3_nt: TGTGCCAGTAGTCGATTTATTAGCGGGGGGCCCCCCAATGAGCAGTTCTTC

clone_size: NA
d_call: NA
v_call: TRBV28
j_call: TRBJ2-7
cdr3_aa: CASNSPPSSYEQYF
cdr3_nt: TGTGCCAGCAACTCACCGCCGAGCTCCTACGAGCAGTACTTC

clone_size: NA
d_call: TRBD1
v_call: TRBV2
j_call: TRBJ1-2
cdr3_aa: CASDTTGLYGYTF
cdr3_nt: TGTGCCAGCGATACGACAGGGCTCTATGGCTACACCTTC

clone_size: NA
d_call: NA
v_call: TRBV29-1
j_call: TRBJ1-5
cdr3_aa: CSVGNSNQPQHF
cdr3_nt: TGCAGCGTTGGTAATAGCAATCAGCCCCAGCATTTT

clone_size: NA
d_call: NA
v_call: TRBV5-1
j_call: TRBJ1-1
cdr3_aa: CASSPGGQGNTEAFF
cdr3_nt: TGCGCCAGCAGCCCGGGCGGGCAGGGGAACACTGAAGCTTTCTTT

clone_size: NA
d_call: TRBD2
v_call: TRBV4-1
j_call: TRBJ2-3
cdr3_aa: CASSHSLAGGPTDTQYF
cdr3_nt: TGCGCCAGCAGCCACTCACTAGCGGGAGGGCCGACAGATACGCAGTATTTT

clone_size: NA
d_call: TRBD1
v_call: TRBV18
j_call: TRBJ2-7
cdr3_aa: CASSPTGTGQSHEQYF
cdr3_nt: TGTGCCAGCTCACCAACCGGGACAGGCCAATCTCACGAGCAGTACTTC

clone_size: NA
d_call: NA
v_call: TRBV28
j_call: TRBJ2-1
cdr3_aa: CASLKAIGTATNEQFF
cdr3_nt: TGTGCCAGCCTCAAGGCGATCGGGACTGCTACCAATGAGCAGTTCTTC

clone_size: NA
d_call: TRBD2
v_call: TRBV7-9
j_call: TRBJ2-7
cdr3_aa: CASSSGGTSGVKPHEQYF
cdr3_nt: TGTGCCAGCAGCTCGGGAGGGACTAGCGGGGTAAAACCCCACGAGCAGTACTTC

clone_size: NA
d_call: NA
v_call: TRBV5-1
j_call: TRBJ1-4
cdr3_aa: CASASPQAEKLFF
cdr3_nt: TGCGCCAGCGCCTCCCCACAGGCGGAAAAACTGTTTTTT

clone_size: NA
d_call: TRBD2
v_call: TRBV5-6
j_call: TRBJ2-1
cdr3_aa: CASSYGLAVNEQFF
cdr3_nt: TGTGCCAGCAGCTACGGACTAGCAGTCAATGAGCAGTTCTTC

clone_size: many
d_call: TRBD2
v_call: TRBV7-8
j_call: TRBJ2-2
cdr3_aa: CASSLELAGGFGELFF
cdr3_nt: TGTGCCAGCAGCTTAGAGCTAGCGGGGGGGTTCGGGGAGCTGTTTTTT

clone_size: NA
d_call: NA
v_call: TRBV7-2
j_call: TRBJ1-5
cdr3_aa: CASSLYPDQPQHF
cdr3_nt: TGTGCCAGCAGCTTATACCCAGATCAGCCCCAGCATTTT

clone_size: medium-sized
d_call: NA
v_call: TRBV27
j_call: TRBJ1-1
cdr3_aa: CASSPTPDRGTEAFF
cdr3_nt: TGTGCCAGCAGCCCCACCCCGGACAGAGGGACTGAAGCTTTCTTT

clone_size: NA
d_call: NA
v_call: TRBV27
j_call: TRBJ1-2
cdr3_aa: CATRSQSNYGYTF
cdr3_nt: TGTGCCACCCGGAGCCAGAGTAACTATGGCTACACCTTC

clone_size: NA
d_call: NA
v_call: TRBV7-9
j_call: TRBJ1-1
cdr3_aa: CASSLVGQNEAFF
cdr3_nt: TGTGCCAGCAGCTTAGTAGGACAGAATGAAGCTTTCTTT

clone_size: NA
d_call: NA
v_call: TRBV7-8
j_call: TRBJ2-1
cdr3_aa: CASSLGLQGGEQFF
cdr3_nt: TGTGCCAGCAGCTTGGGACTCCAGGGTGGGGAGCAGTTCTTC

clone_size: NA
d_call: NA
v_call: TRBV7-2
j_call: TRBJ2-2
cdr3_aa: CASSSSMISGNTGELFF
cdr3_nt: TGTGCCAGCAGCTCCAGTATGATTAGCGGGAACACCGGGGAGCTGTTTTTT

clone_size: NA
d_call: TRBD1
v_call: TRBV19
j_call: TRBJ2-7
cdr3_aa: CASSRTGPAYYEQYF
cdr3_nt: TGTGCCAGTAGTAGGACAGGGCCCGCGTACTACGAGCAGTACTTC

clone_size: NA
d_call: TRBD1
v_call: TRBV7-9
j_call: TRBJ1-4
cdr3_aa: CASSSAEGAEKLFF
cdr3_nt: TGTGCCAGCAGCTCCGCGGAGGGGGCTGAAAAACTGTTTTTT

clone_size: NA
d_call: NA
v_call: TRBV9
j_call: TRBJ2-5
cdr3_aa: CASSVGQETQYF
cdr3_nt: TGTGCCAGCAGCGTAGGTCAGGAGACCCAGTACTTC

clone_size: once
d_call: NA
v_call: TRBV5-5
j_call: TRBJ1-3
cdr3_aa: CASSFLGFSGNTIYF
cdr3_nt: TGTGCCAGCAGCTTCCTGGGATTCTCTGGAAACACCATATATTTT

clone_size: NA
d_call: NA
v_call: TRBV5-1
j_call: TRBJ2-7
cdr3_aa: CASSRSTPSSYEQYF
cdr3_nt: TGCGCCAGCAGCCGCTCGACACCGAGCTCCTACGAGCAGTACTTC

clone_size: once
d_call: NA
v_call: TRBV9
j_call: TRBJ2-1
cdr3_aa: CASSPTSSSYNEQFF
cdr3_nt: TGTGCCAGCAGCCCCACCTCGAGCTCCTACAATGAGCAGTTCTTC

clone_size: NA
d_call: TRBD1
v_call: TRBV7-3
j_call: TRBJ1-2
cdr3_aa: CASSLQGRLSYTF
cdr3_nt: TGTGCCAGCAGCCTACAGGGGAGGCTGAGCTACACCTTC

clone_size: NA
d_call: TRBD2
v_call: TRBV5-4
j_call: TRBJ2-1
cdr3_aa: CASSSLGTSGRGEQFF
cdr3_nt: TGTGCCAGCAGCTCTCTCGGGACTAGCGGGAGAGGTGAGCAGTTCTTC

clone_size: few
d_call: TRBD2
v_call: TRBV9
j_call: TRBJ2-2
cdr3_aa: CASSAAGLANTGELFF
cdr3_nt: TGTGCCAGCAGCGCGGCAGGACTAGCGAACACCGGGGAGCTGTTTTTT

clone_size: NA
d_call: NA
v_call: TRBV2
j_call: TRBJ1-1
cdr3_aa: CASSEIENTEAFF
cdr3_nt: TGTGCCAGCAGTGAAATCGAGAACACTGAAGCTTTCTTT

clone_size: NA
d_call: TRBD1
v_call: TRBV5-1
j_call: TRBJ2-7
cdr3_aa: CASSLDRGEQYF
cdr3_nt: TGCGCCAGCAGCTTGGACAGGGGCGAGCAGTACTTC

clone_size: NA
d_call: NA
v_call: TRBV25-1
j_call: TRBJ2-2
cdr3_aa: CASSEYDGTNTGELFF
cdr3_nt: TGTGCCAGCAGTGAATATGACGGGACGAACACCGGGGAGCTGTTTTTT

clone_size: NA
d_call: TRBD1
v_call: TRBV27
j_call: TRBJ2-7
cdr3_aa: CASSFAGGYEQYF
cdr3_nt: TGTGCCAGCAGTTTCGCAGGGGGCTACGAGCAGTACTTC

clone_size: NA
d_call: TRBD2
v_call: TRBV9
j_call: TRBJ2-7
cdr3_aa: CASSGLADSYEQYF
cdr3_nt: TGTGCCAGCAGCGGTCTAGCGGACTCCTACGAGCAGTACTTC

clone_size: few
d_call: TRBD2
v_call: TRBV30
j_call: TRBJ2-1
cdr3_aa: CACSGLEIHNEQFF
cdr3_nt: TGTGCCTGTTCGGGACTAGAAATTCACAATGAGCAGTTCTTC

clone_size: NA
d_call: TRBD1
v_call: TRBV6-5
j_call: TRBJ1-1
cdr3_aa: CASSKGTVGEAFF
cdr3_nt: TGTGCCAGCAGTAAAGGGACAGTGGGGGAAGCTTTCTTT

clone_size: few
d_call: NA
v_call: TRBV10-1
j_call: TRBJ2-2
cdr3_aa: CASSPDTGELFF
cdr3_nt: TGCGCCAGCAGTCCCGACACCGGGGAGCTGTTTTTT

clone_size: NA
d_call: TRBD2
v_call: TRBV6-6
j_call: TRBJ2-7
cdr3_aa: CASSGTSGSDEQYF
cdr3_nt: TGTGCCAGCAGTGGGACTAGCGGGAGTGACGAGCAGTACTTC

clone_size: NA
d_call: TRBD1
v_call: TRBV30
j_call: TRBJ1-2
cdr3_aa: CAWSAAGTVYGYTF
cdr3_nt: TGTGCCTGGAGTGCCGCCGGGACAGTCTATGGCTACACCTTC

clone_size: NA
d_call: TRBD2
v_call: TRBV29-1
j_call: TRBJ2-7
cdr3_aa: CSVEDRLAGPYEQYF
cdr3_nt: TGCAGCGTTGAAGATAGGCTAGCGGGGCCCTACGAGCAGTACTTC

clone_size: NA
d_call: NA
v_call: TRBV19
j_call: TRBJ2-7
cdr3_aa: CASSSAQAGYEQYF
cdr3_nt: TGTGCCAGTAGTTCAGCACAGGCCGGCTACGAGCAGTACTTC

clone_size: once
d_call: TRBD2
v_call: TRBV2
j_call: TRBJ2-2
cdr3_aa: CASSFPLAGVDTGELFF
cdr3_nt: TGTGCCAGCAGTTTCCCACTAGCGGGAGTGGACACCGGGGAGCTGTTTTTT

clone_size: NA
d_call: NA
v_call: TRBV15
j_call: TRBJ2-3
cdr3_aa: CATSRGPMSTDTQYF
cdr3_nt: TGTGCCACCAGCAGAGGCCCGATGAGCACAGATACGCAGTATTTT

clone_size: NA
d_call: NA
v_call: TRBV29-1
j_call: TRBJ1-2
cdr3_aa: CSVERDSLTYGYTF
cdr3_nt: TGCAGCGTTGAAAGGGACTCACTAACCTATGGCTACACCTTC

clone_size: NA
d_call: TRBD1
v_call: TRBV9
j_call: TRBJ2-2
cdr3_aa: CASSATTGTGGDTGELFF
cdr3_nt: TGTGCCAGCAGCGCCACTACCGGGACAGGGGGCGACACCGGGGAGCTGTTTTTT

clone_size: NA
d_call: TRBD2
v_call: TRBV5-1
j_call: TRBJ2-3
cdr3_aa: CASSTGTSGGADTQYF
cdr3_nt: TGCGCCAGCAGCACTGGGACTAGCGGGGGCGCAGATACGCAGTATTTT

clone_size: NA
d_call: TRBD1
v_call: TRBV11-2
j_call: TRBJ2-1
cdr3_aa: CASRFRDRGDEQFF
cdr3_nt: TGTGCCAGCCGATTCCGGGACAGGGGTGATGAGCAGTTCTTC